This TCR beta chain was documented in a study of CD8+CD57+ T cells in acquired aplastic anemia. Study details: The DNA of sorted CD4+ and CD8+ cells averaged 3.2 ug. On average, healthy donors gave around 10 million reads for CD4+ cells.

Profiling of TCR beta VDJ combinations and CDR3 sequences used genomic DNA as template. Each CDR3 protein gets one entry after TCRdb re-called the reads with MiXCR. The sample contains hundreds of thousands of distinct CDR3 sequences, about two thirds of which appear only once. This clonotype was picked up one time. Its antigen remains unidentified. V lost 4 bases, J lost 2 bases, and 11 bases lay in between. This CDR3 contains 14 residues. Germline V gives CDR1 LNHNV, CDR2 YYDKDF (reference sequence). Study-level points and caveats: In CD8+ cells, Simpson's diversity showed no significant difference between patients and controls. It was found that twenty-nine CD8+ CDR3 sequences were shared between patients and controls.

The rearrangement uses TRBV15 and TRBJ1-2, with D perhaps TRBD1 (5 bases). The sample was sorted CD4+, CD8+, or CD8+CD57+ T cells (not recorded which) from PBMCs. The TCR comes from a human donor in good health, serving as a control. The CDR3 loop is CATSIVEGNYGYTF. CDR3 bases: TGTGCCACCAGCATAGTAGAGGGGAACTATGGCTACACCTTC.